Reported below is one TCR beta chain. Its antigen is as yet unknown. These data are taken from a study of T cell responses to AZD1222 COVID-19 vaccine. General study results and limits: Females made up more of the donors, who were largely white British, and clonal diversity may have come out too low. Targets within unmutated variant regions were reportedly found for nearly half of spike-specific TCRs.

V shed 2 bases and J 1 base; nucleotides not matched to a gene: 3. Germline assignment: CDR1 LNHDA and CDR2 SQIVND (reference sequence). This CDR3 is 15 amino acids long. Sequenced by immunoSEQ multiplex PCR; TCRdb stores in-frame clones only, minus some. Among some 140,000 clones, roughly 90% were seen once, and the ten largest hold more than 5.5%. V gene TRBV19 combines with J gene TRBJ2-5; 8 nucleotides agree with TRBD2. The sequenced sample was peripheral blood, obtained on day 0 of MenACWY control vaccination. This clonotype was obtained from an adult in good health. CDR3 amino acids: CASSITLAVQETQYF. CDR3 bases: TGTGCCAGTAGTATAACACTAGCGGTCCAAGAGACCCAGTACTTC. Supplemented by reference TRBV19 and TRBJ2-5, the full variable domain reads DGGITQSPKYLFRKEGQNVTLSCEQNLNHDAMYWYRQDPGQGLRLIYYSQIVNDFQKGDIAEGYSVSREKKESFPLTVTSAQKNPTAFYLCASSITLAVQETQYFGPGTRLLVL.